Below are 3 T cell receptor beta chains sequenced from a single sample in a study of blood T cell repertoires in COVID-19. Profiled with immunoSEQ multiplex PCR; TCRdb holds only in-frame clones, not every one. The sample comprises approximately 140,000 clones, approximately 88% of which are singletons, and 28% rests with the top ten. Sequences were obtained from peripheral blood. These receptors all stem from a human donor in a cohort sampled during active COVID-19.

This chain uses TRBV7-9 with TRBJ1-1; 10 bases match TRBD1. Germline values: CDR1 SEHNR, CDR2 FQNEAQ (reference sequence). The CDR3 totals 17 residues. Trimming cost V 3 bases and J 1 base; bases outside gene matches: 8. CDR3 protein: CASSLADRGQGNTEAFF. Here the CDR3 DNA reads TGTGCCAGCAGCTTGGCCGACAGGGGGCAAGGGAACACTGAAGCTTTCTTT.

The chain's CDR3 is CASSSMTSPGEQYF. The DNA for the CDR3 is TGTGCCAGCAGCTCGATGACTTCCCCGGGAGAGCAGTACTTC. The chain uses TRBV5-4 and TRBJ2-7; perhaps TRBD2 as D (5 bases). Looked up from germline, CDR1 is SGHNT and CDR2 is YYREEE (reference sequence). CDR3 length equals 14 residues. The V and J ends lost 3 bases and 7 bases respectively, with 17 bases between them.

The chain couples TRBV5-6 to TRBJ1-6; tentatively, D is TRBD1 (5 bases). The CDR3 length is 14 residues. Germline lookup yields CDR1 SGHDT and CDR2 YYEEEE. V was pared by 6 bases and J by 5 bases, with 12 bases between. Here the CDR3 DNA reads TGTGCCAGCACCGTTGGCAGGGATAATTCACCCCTCCACTTT. Translation gives CASTVGRDNSPLHF.